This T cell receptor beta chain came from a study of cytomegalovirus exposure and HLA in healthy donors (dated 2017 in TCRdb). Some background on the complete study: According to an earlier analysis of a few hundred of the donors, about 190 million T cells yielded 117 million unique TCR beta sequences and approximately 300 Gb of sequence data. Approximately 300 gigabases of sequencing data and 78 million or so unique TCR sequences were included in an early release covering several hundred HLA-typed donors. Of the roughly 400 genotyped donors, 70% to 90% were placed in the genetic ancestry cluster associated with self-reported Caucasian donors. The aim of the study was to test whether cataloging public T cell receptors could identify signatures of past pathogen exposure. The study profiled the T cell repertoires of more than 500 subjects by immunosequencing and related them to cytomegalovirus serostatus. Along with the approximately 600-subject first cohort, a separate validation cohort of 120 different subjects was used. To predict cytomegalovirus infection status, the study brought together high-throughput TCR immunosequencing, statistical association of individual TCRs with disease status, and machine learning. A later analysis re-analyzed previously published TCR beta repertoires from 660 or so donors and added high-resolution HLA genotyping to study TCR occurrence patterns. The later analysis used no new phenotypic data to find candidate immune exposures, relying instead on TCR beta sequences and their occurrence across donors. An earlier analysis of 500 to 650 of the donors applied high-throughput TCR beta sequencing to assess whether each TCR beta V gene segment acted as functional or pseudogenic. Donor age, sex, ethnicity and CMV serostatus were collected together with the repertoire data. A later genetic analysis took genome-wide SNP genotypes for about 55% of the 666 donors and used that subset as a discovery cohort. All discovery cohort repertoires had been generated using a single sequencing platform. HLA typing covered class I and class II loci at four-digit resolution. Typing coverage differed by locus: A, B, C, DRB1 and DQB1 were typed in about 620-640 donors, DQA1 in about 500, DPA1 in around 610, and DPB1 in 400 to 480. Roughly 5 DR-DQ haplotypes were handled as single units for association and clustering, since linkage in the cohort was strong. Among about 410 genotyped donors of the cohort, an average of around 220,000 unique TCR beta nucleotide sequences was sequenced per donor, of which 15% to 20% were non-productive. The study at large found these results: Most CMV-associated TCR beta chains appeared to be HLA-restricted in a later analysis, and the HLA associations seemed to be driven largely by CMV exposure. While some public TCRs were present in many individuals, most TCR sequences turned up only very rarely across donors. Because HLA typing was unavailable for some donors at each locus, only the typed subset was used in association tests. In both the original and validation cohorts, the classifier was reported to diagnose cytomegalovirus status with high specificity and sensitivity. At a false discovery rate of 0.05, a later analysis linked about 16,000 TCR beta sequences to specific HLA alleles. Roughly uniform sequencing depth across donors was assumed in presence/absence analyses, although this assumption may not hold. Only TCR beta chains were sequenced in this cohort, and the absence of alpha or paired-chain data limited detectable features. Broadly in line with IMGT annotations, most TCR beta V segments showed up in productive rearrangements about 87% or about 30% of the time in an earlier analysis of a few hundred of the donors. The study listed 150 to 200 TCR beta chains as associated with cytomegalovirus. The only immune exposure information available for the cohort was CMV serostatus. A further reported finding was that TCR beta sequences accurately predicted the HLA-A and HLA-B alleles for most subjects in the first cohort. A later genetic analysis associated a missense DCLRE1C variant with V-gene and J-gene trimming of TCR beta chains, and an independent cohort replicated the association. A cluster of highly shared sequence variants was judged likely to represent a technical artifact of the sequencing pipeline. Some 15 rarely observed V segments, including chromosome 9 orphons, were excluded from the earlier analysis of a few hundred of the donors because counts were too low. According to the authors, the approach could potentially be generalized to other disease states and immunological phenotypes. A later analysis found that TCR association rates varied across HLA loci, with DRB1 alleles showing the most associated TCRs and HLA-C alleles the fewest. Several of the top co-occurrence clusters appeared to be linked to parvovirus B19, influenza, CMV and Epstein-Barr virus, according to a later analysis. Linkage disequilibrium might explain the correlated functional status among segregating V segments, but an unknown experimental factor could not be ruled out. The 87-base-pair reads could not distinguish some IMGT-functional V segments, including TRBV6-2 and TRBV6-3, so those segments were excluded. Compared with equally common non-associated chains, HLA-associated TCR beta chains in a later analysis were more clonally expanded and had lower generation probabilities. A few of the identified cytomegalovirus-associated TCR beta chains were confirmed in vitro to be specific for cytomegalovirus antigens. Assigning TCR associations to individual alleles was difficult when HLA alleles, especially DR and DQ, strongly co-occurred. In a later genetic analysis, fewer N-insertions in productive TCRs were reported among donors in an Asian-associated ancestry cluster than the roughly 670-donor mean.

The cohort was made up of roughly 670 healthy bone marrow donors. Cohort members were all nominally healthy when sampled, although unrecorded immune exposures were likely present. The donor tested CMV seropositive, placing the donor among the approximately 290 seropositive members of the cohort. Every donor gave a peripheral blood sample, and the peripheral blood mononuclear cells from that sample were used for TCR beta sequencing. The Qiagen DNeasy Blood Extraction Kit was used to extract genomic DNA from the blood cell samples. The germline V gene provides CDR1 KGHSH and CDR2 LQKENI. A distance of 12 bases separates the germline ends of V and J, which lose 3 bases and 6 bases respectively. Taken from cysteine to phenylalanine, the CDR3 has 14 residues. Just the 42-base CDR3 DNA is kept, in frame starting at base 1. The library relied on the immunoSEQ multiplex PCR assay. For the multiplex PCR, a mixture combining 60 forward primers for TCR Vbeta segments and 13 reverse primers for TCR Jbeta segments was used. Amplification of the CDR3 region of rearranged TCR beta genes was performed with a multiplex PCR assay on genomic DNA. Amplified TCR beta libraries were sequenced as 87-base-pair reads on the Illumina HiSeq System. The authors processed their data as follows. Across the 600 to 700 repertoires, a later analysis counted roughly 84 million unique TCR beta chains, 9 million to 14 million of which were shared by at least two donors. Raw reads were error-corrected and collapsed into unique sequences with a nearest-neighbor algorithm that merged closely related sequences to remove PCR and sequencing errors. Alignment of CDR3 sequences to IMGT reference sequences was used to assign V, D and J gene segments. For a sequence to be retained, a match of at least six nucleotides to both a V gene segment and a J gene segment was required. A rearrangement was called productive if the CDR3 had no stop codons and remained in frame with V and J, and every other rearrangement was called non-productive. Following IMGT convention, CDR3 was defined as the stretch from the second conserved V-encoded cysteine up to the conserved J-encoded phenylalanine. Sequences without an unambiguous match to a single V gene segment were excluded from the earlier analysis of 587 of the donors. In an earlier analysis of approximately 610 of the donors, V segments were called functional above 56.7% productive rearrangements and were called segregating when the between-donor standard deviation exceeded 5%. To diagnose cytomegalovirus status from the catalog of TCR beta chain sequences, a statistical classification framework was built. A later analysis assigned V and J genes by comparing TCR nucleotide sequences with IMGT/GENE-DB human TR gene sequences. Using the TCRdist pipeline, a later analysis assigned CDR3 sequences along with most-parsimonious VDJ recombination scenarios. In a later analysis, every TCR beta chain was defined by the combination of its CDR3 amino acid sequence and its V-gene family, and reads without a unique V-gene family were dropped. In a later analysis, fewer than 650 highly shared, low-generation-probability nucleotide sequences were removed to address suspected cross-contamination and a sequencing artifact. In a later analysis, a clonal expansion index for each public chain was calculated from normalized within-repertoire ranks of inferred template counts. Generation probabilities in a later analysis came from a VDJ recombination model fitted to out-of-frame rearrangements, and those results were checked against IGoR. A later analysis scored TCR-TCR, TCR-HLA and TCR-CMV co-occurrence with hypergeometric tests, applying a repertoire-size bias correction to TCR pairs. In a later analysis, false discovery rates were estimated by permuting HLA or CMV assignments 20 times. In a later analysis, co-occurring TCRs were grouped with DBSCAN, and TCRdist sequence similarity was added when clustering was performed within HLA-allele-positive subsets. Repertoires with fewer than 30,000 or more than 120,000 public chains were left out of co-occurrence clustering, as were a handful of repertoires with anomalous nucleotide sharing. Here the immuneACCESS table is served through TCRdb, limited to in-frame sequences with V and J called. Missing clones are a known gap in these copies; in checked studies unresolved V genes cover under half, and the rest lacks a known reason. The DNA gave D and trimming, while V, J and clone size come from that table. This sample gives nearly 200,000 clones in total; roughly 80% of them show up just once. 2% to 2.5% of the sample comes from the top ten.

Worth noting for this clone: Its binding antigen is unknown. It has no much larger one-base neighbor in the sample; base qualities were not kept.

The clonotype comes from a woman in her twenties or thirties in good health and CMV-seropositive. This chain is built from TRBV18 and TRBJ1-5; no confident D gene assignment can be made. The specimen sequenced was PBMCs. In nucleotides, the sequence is TGTGCCAGCTCACCGGGCGGGAGGAGTCAGCCCCAGCATTTT. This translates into CASSPGGRSQPQHF.